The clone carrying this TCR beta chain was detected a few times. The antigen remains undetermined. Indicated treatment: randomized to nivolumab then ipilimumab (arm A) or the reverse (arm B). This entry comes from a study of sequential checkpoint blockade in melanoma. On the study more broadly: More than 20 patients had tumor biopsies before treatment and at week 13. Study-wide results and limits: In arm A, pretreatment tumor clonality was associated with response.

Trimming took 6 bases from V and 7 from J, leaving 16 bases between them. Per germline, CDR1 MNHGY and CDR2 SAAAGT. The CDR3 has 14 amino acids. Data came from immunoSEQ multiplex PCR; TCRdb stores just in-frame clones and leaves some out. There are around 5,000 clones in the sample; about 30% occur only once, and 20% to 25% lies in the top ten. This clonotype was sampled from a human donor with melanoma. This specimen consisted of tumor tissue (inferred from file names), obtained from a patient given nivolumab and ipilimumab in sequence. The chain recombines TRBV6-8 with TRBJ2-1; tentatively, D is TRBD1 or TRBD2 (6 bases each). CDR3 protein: CASRSIRGPNEQFF. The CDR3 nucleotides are TGTGCCAGCAGATCTATCCGGGGGCCTAATGAGCAGTTCTTC.